Shown below are 27 T cell receptor beta chains from a single sample sequenced in a study of blood T cells in healthy people across ages. A J-beta primer mix and a sample-barcoded 5' primer were used in a second PCR of about 6 to 12 cycles. Each CDR3 protein is one row after TCRdb ran MiXCR on the 5' RACE reads. Here the sample spans about 810,000 distinct CDR3 sequences, 35% to 40% being singletons. The sequencing sample was made of blood. The receptors come from a man younger than 35 in good health.

The chain links TRBV12-3 or TRBV12-4 to TRBJ2-3; 14 bases fit TRBD2. The junction had 10 bases not matched to a gene; V was cut back by 6 bases and J by 8 bases. This CDR3 has 16 residues. This CDR3 reads CASRPGTSGGRGTQYF. The CDR3 region has the DNA TGTGCCAGCAGACCCGGGACTAGCGGGGGTCGTGGTACGCAGTATTTT.

The rearrangement links TRBV28 to TRBJ2-1; 8 nucleotides align to TRBD2. Germline V lookup: CDR1 MDHEN, CDR2 SYDVKM. The ends lost 6 bases at V and 4 bases at J; junction bases unmatched: 5. This CDR3 has 14 amino acids. CDR3 region: CASSRGGVYNEQFF. DNA of the CDR3: TGTGCCAGCAGCCGGGGGGGGGTTTACAATGAGCAGTTCTTC.

This clonotype came up many times. The chain links TRBV12-3 or TRBV12-4 to TRBJ2-7; 8 bases are shared with TRBD1. The trim removed 6 bases at V and 2 bases at J, leaving 3 bases unmatched. The CDR3 is made up of 13 amino acids. CDR3 bases: TGTGCCAGCAGCAAGACAGGGGCCTACGAGCAGTACTTC. Protein sequence: CASSKTGAYEQYF.

DNA for the CDR3: TGTGCCAGCAGCTTAGGAGCGGGGGGCTGGTTGTCCTACGAGCAGTACTTC. Translated: CASSLGAGGWLSYEQYF. The chain employs TRBV7-9 and TRBJ2-7; 9 nucleotides align to TRBD2. The J segment lost 1 base and the V segment lost 1 base, leaving 8 bases of the junction unmatched. The CDR3 is 17 amino acids. From germline, CDR1 is SEHNR and CDR2 FQNEAQ (reference sequence).

The chain employs TRBV12-3 or TRBV12-4 and TRBJ2-2; D may be TRBD1 or TRBD2 (5 bases each). With 2 bases removed from V and 13 bases from J, the gap between germline ends came to 23 bases. The length of the CDR3 is 16 residues. The CDR3 reads CASSLRPPGPQVTLFF. The CDR3 DNA sequence: TGTGCCAGCAGTTTACGTCCGCCGGGACCCCAAGTAACGCTGTTTTTT.

This clonotype was picked up many times. This chain connects TRBV10-3 to TRBJ2-1, with 9 nucleotides matching TRBD1. V dropped 3 bases and J dropped 6; count of bases not matched to a gene: 9. The CDR3 runs to 16 residues. Per germline, CDR1 ENHRY and CDR2 SYGVKD. Here the CDR3 reads CAISEEQGAVFNEQFF. In DNA, the CDR3 is TGTGCCATCAGTGAAGAACAGGGGGCGGTTTTCAATGAGCAGTTCTTC.

The rearrangement joins TRBV5-1 to TRBJ2-1; D is perhaps TRBD1 (6 bases). Germline V gene lookup returns CDR1 SGHRS and CDR2 YFSETQ. Trimming took 2 bases from V and 4 from J, leaving 13 bases between them. The CDR3 length is 15 residues. The CDR3 protein is CASSFFGTPYNEQFF. The CDR3 bases are TGCGCCAGCAGCTTCTTCGGGACACCTTACAATGAGCAGTTCTTC.

Comment on this clonotype: It may be a read error: a sequence one base away is much more abundant. The chain is built from TRBV27 and TRBJ2-5; TRBD1 agrees at 8 bases. The DNA matches TRBJ2-1 better at its end, which makes the J call doubtful. The CDR3 sequence is 16 residues long. Per the germline V gene, CDR1 is MNHEY and CDR2 is SMNVEV (reference sequence). For the CDR3, the DNA is TGTGCCAGCAGTTCCCCCTGGACAGGGTCAAAAGAGACCCAGTTCTTC. Protein product: CASSSPWTGSKETQFF.

With regard to this clonotype: One end of the junction is discordant with germline, which a read error may explain. The rearrangement links TRBV12-3 or TRBV12-4 to TRBJ1-2, with D tentatively TRBD1 (6 bases). This CDR3 is built from 17 residues. The CDR3: CVSSLGGRIIPNYGYTF. CDR3 bases: TGTGTCAGCAGTTTAGGGGGGCGGATTATTCCTAACTATGGCTACACCTTC.

Worth noting for this clonotype: Possible read error: a much larger clone is one base away. CDR3 residues: CASRKQQELEPGYTF. The CDR3 region has the DNA TGTGCCAGCAGGAAACAACAGGAGTTAGAACCTGGCTACACCTTC. J is TRBJ1-2 and V is TRBV6-5, with a tentative D call TRBD1 (5 bases). This CDR3 has 15 residues. The germline CDR1 and CDR2 sequences are MNHEY and SVGAGI. Trimming cost V 6 bases and J 7 bases, with 21 bases left between them.

This clonotype was counted at least ten times. The V gene is TRBV5-1, the J gene TRBJ2-1; 9 nucleotides line up with TRBD1. V lost 0 bases and J lost 7; bases outside the gene matches: 2. Looked up from germline, CDR1 is SGHRS and CDR2 is YFSETQ. This CDR3 region has 14 residues. The CDR3 sequence is CASSLAGTGNEQFF. In DNA, the CDR3 is TGCGCCAGCAGCTTGGCCGGGACAGGGAATGAGCAGTTCTTC.

Notes on this clonotype: Given a much more abundant clone one base away, this may be a read error. The chain combines TRBV4-3 with TRBJ2-7; a weak D match, TRBD1 (7 bases). Germline V CDR1 and CDR2: LGHNA, YSLEER. The CDR3 has 17 residues. With 3 bases removed from V and 7 bases from J, the gap between germline ends came to 25 bases. CDR3 coding DNA: TGCGCCAGCAGCCAGAGAAGATCAGGGGGGCCCTACAATGAGCAGTACTTC. Translated, it gives CASSQRRSGGPYNEQYF.

V and J are TRBV7-9 and TRBJ2-3; the match to TRBD2 covers 10 bases. The germline V gene has CDR1 SEHNR and CDR2 FQNEAQ (reference sequence). The V and J ends lost 4 bases and 3 bases, in that order; junction bases with no gene match: 7. The CDR3 sequence is 16 residues long. CDR3 in amino acids: CASSSERGGKTDTQYF. CDR3 nucleotides: TGTGCCAGCAGCTCTGAGCGGGGGGGTAAAACAGATACGCAGTATTTT.

The rearrangement links TRBV6-2 or TRBV6-3 to TRBJ2-3; 8 nucleotides match TRBD2. The germline gives CDR1 MNHEY, CDR2 SVGEGT. The CDR3 sequence is 16 residues long. With 0 bases clipped from V and 6 bases from J, the junction kept 8 bases outside the gene matches. The CDR3 loop is CASSYSYGGGLDTQYF. The CDR3 DNA sequence: TGTGCCAGCAGTTACTCGTATGGCGGGGGGCTTGATACGCAGTATTTT.

This clonotype was seen once. This may be a read error, as it is one base from a much larger clone. The V and J genes are TRBV7-2 and TRBJ2-7; D unclear. CDR1 is SGHTA, CDR2 FQGNSA, per germline. The CDR3 totals 11 residues. The CDR3 DNA reads as TGTGCCAGCAGCTCCGAATACGAGCAGCACTTC. Protein product: CASSSEYEQHF. The full variable domain, its missing parts supplied by reference TRBV7-2 and TRBJ2-7, is GAGVSQSPSNKVTEKGKDVELRCDPISGHTALYWYRQSLGQGLEFLIYFQGNSAPDKSGLPSDRFSAERTGGSVSTLTIQRTQQEDSAVYLCASSSEYEQHFGPGTRLTVT.

Only a few counts were recorded for this clonotype. The chain joins TRBV20-1 to TRBJ1-4; D remains unclear. The CDR3 length is 12 residues. V was cut by 7 bases and J by 0 bases, with 6 bases left in between. Germline CDR1 and CDR2: DFQATT and SNEGSKA (reference sequence). Here the CDR3 DNA reads TGCAGTGTTGGCACAACTAATGAAAAACTGTTTTTT. This encodes CSVGTTNEKLFF.

The genes are TRBV27 and TRBJ2-5, with a possible D match to TRBD1 (6 bases). Trimming took 4 bases from V and 7 from J, leaving 22 bases between them. Germline assignment: CDR1 MNHEY and CDR2 SMNVEV (reference sequence). The CDR3 runs 16 residues. CDR3 sequence: CASSSPPASRGWTQYF. The CDR3, as DNA: TGTGCCAGCAGTTCTCCCCCCGCTAGTAGGGGGTGGACCCAGTACTTC.

This clonotype occurred a few times. The V and J genes are TRBV20-1 and TRBJ1-1; D uncertain. This CDR3 contains 12 residues. CDR1 and CDR2 (germline): DFQATT, SNEGSKA (reference sequence). V lost 3 bases and J 7 bases, leaving 12 bases between the germline ends. The CDR3 sequence is CSARNFEGEAFF. CDR3 nucleotide sequence: TGCAGTGCTAGGAATTTTGAGGGTGAAGCTTTCTTT.

A few counts support this clonotype. The V call is TRBV7-9, the J call TRBJ2-6, with 9 bases that match TRBD1. V lost 5 bases to trimming and J lost 0 bases; unmatched junction nucleotides: 2. CDR1 and CDR2 from the germline V gene are SEHNR and FQNEAQ (reference sequence). The CDR3 has 16 amino acids. CDR3 sequence reads: CASSGQGYSGANVLTF. In DNA form, the CDR3 reads TGTGCCAGCAGCGGACAGGGGTACTCTGGGGCCAACGTCCTGACTTTC.

This clonotype was counted a few times. The gene calls are TRBV6-2 or TRBV6-3 and TRBJ2-1; D tentatively fits TRBD1 or TRBD2 (5 bases each). The CDR3 totals 16 residues. V was trimmed by 1 base and J by 8 bases, leaving 18 bases between them. CDR1 is MNHEY, CDR2 SVGEGT, per germline. CDR3 DNA sequence: TGTGCCAGCAGTTACTTGAGTGCCCAGGGTAGCGATGAGCAGTTCTTC. Translation gives CASSYLSAQGSDEQFF.

This clonotype was detected only once. The rearrangement uses TRBV20-1 and TRBJ2-5, with D unclear. The tail of the sequence fits TRBJ2-7 better, so the J call may be wrong. Germline CDR1 DFQATT, CDR2 SNEGSKA (reference sequence). The CDR3 runs to 10 residues. CDR3 nucleotide sequence: TGCAGTGCCAACCACTACGAGCAGTACTTC. This translates into CSANHYEQYF.

The sample holds a few counts of this clonotype. V and J are TRBV2 and TRBJ2-4, with 7 positions matching TRBD1. CDR1 is SNHLY, CDR2 FYNNEI, per germline. With V trimmed by 5 bases and J by 6 bases, 10 bases remained unmatched. The CDR3 is made up of 15 amino acids. For the CDR3, the DNA is TGTGCCAGCAGTCAAGACAGGGATTTGCGAAACATTCAGTACTTC. Translated: CASSQDRDLRNIQYF.

The rearrangement links TRBV7-2 to TRBJ1-2, with 9 bases aligning to TRBD1. CDR1 and CDR2 (germline): SGHTA, FQGNSA. The length of the CDR3 is 14 residues. V lost 3 bases to trimming and J lost 6 bases; unmatched junction nucleotides: 5. In DNA form, the CDR3 reads TGTGCCAGCAGCTTCGGGACAGGGCTTAATGGCTACACCTTC. This gives the protein CASSFGTGLNGYTF.

As concerns this clonotype: A read error may produce the germline difference seen at one junction end. The rearrangement links TRBV7-2 to TRBJ2-4, with D possibly TRBD1 on 6 matching bases. Germline CDR1 SGHTA, CDR2 FQGNSA. This CDR3 has 14 amino acids. CDR3 protein: CASSLSGQQNSQYF. The CDR3 coding sequence is TGTGCCAGCAGCTTATCCGGACAGCAAAACAGTCAGTACTTC.

The chain is built from TRBV7-2 and TRBJ2-1; 9 bases map to TRBD1. The CDR3 consists of 17 residues. The germline CDR1 and CDR2 sequences are SGHTA and FQGNSA. V trimming: 2 bases; J trimming: 7 bases; junction bases outside the gene matches: 12. In DNA form, the CDR3 reads TGTGCCAGCAGCTTAACCACCGGGACAGGGTGGGGTAATGAGCAGTTCTTC. It encodes CASSLTTGTGWGNEQFF.

On this clonotype itself: One end of the junction fails to match germline, which may point to a read error. The chain combines TRBV4-1 with TRBJ2-7; no reliable D call. This CDR3 has 14 residues. Germline V gene lookup returns CDR1 MGHRA and CDR2 YSYEKL. The CDR3 nucleotides are TGCGTCAGCAGCCAAGTCGGCGGAGCCTACGAGCAGTACTTC. Protein sequence: CVSSQVGGAYEQYF.

The rearrangement links TRBV20-1 to TRBJ2-2; perhaps TRBD1 as D (5 bases). CDR1 DFQATT and CDR2 SNEGSKA come from the germline V gene (reference sequence). The V and J ends lost 0 bases and 6 bases respectively, with 14 bases between them. The CDR3 contains 15 residues. The CDR3 DNA reads as TGCAGTGCTAGAGATCCCTTTCAGGGATCCGGGGAGCTGTTTTTT. Protein sequence: CSARDPFQGSGELFF.